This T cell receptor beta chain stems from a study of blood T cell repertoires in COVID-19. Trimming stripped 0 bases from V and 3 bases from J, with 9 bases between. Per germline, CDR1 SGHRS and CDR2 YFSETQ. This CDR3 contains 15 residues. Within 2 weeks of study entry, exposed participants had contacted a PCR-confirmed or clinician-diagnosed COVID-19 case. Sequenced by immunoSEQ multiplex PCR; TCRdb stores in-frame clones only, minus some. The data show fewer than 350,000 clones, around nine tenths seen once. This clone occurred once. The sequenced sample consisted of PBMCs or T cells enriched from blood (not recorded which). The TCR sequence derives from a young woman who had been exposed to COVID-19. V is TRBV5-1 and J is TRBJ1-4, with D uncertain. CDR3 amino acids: CASSLAGTPNEKLFF. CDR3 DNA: TGCGCCAGCAGCTTGGCTGGCACGCCTAATGAAAAACTGTTTTTT.